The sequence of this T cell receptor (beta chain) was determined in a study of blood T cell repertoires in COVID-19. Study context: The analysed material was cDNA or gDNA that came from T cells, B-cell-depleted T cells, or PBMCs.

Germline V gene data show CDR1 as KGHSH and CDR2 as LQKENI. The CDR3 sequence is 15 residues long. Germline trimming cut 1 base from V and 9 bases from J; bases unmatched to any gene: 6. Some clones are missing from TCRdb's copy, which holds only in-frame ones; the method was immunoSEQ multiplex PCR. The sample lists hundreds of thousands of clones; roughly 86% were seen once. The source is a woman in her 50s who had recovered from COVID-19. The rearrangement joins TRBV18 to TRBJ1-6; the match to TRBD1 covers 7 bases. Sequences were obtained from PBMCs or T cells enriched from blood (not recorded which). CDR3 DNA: TGTGCCAGCTCACCACGACAGGGCGAAATTTCACCCCTCCACTTT. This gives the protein CASSPRQGEISPLHF.